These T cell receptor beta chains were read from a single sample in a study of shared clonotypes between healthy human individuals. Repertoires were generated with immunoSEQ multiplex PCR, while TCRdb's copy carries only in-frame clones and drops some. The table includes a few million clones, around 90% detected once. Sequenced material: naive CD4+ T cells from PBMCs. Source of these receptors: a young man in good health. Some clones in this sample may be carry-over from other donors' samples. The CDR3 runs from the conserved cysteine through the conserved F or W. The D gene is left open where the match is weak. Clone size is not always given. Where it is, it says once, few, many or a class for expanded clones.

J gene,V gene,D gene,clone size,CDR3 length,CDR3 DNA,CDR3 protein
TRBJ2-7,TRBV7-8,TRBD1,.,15,TGTGCCAGCAGACCAGGACAGGAGAGGAGCGACGAGCAGTACTTC,CASRPGQERSDEQYF
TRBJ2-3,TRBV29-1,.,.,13,TGCAGCGTTGAAGGAGTGGGGGCCGATACGCAGTATTTT,CSVEGVGADTQYF
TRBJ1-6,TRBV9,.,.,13,TGTGCCCCAAGAGGGGAGGATAATTCACCCCTCCACTTT,CAPRGEDNSPLHF
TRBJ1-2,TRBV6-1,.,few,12,TGTGCCAGCAGTGTAAATAACTATGGCTACACCTTC,CASSVNNYGYTF
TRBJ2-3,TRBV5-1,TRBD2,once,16,TGCGCCAGCAGCTTGGCACCCAGCGGGAGGTCAGATACGCAGTATTTT,CASSLAPSGRSDTQYF
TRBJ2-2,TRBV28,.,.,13,TGTGCCAGCCAAGCCCAGAACACCGGGGAGCTGTTTTTT,CASQAQNTGELFF
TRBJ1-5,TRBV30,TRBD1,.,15,TGTGCCTGGAGTAAGGGACAGGGTAGCAATCAGCCCCAGCATTTT,CAWSKGQGSNQPQHF
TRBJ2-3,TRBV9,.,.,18,TGTGCCAGCAGCGTCTTCCCGAGTACCGGGACGCAGGCAGATACGCAGTATTTT,CASSVFPSTGTQADTQYF
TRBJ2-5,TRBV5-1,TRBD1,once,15,TGCGCCAGCAGCTTGAGGGACAGGGGAGAAGAGACCCAGTACTTC,CASSLRDRGEETQYF
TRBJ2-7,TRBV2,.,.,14,TGTGCCAGCGCACCGTCATTAAGCTCCTACGAGCAGTACTTC,CASAPSLSSYEQYF
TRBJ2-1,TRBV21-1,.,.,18,TGTGCCAGCAGCAAATCCCCCCTAGTAGGCCGGACCTACAATGAGCAGTTCTTC,CASSKSPLVGRTYNEQFF
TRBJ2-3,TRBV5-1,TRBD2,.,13,TGCGCCAGCAGCGTAGCGGGGGCAGATACGCAGTATTTT,CASSVAGADTQYF
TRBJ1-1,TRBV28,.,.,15,TGTGCCAGCAGTTTCCCCGGGCTTGGTGGCACTGAAGCTTTCTTT,CASSFPGLGGTEAFF
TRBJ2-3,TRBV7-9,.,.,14,TGTGCCAGCAGCTTAAATCTAGGGACAGATACGCAGTATTTT,CASSLNLGTDTQYF
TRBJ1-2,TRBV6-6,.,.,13,TGTGCCAGCAGTACCCCAGGTTTTTCGGGCTACACCTTC,CASSTPGFSGYTF
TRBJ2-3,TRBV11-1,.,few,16,TGTGCCAGCAGCTTAGGTATATGGTACGTCACAGATACGCAGTATTTT,CASSLGIWYVTDTQYF
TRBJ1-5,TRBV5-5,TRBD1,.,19,TGTGCCAGCAGCTTGAGGTGGGACCCAGGGACAGTGGCCGCGCAGCCCCAGCATTTT,CASSLRWDPGTVAAQPQHF
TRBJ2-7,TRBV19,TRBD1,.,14,TGTGCCAGTAGTGGAACTGACAGGGTTAACGAGCAGTACTTC,CASSGTDRVNEQYF
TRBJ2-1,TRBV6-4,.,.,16,TGTGCCAGCAGTGACTCGATGCGGGGCTCCTACAATGAGCAGTTCTTC,CASSDSMRGSYNEQFF
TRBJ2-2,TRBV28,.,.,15,TGTGCCAGCAGTTATCCCCGGGGGTTCGCCGGGGAGCTGTTTTTT,CASSYPRGFAGELFF
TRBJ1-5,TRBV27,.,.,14,TGTGCCAGCACCCCAATTCATAGCAATCAGCCCCAGCATTTT,CASTPIHSNQPQHF
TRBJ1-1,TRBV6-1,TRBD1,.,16,TGTGCCAGCAGTGAAGGCCGGGACAGCTATAACACTGAAGCTTTCTTT,CASSEGRDSYNTEAFF
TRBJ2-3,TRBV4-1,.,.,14,TGCGCCAGCAGCCAAGAGGCCGGCACAGATACGCAGTATTTT,CASSQEAGTDTQYF
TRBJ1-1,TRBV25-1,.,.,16,TGTGCCAGCAGTGAATTCGGGTCGGGTGAGAACACTGAAGCTTTCTTT,CASSEFGSGENTEAFF
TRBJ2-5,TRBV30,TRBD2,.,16,TGTGCCTGGAGTGGGAGGCGGGGGAGTGCGGAAGAGACCCAGTACTTC,CAWSGRRGSAEETQYF
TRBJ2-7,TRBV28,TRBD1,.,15,TGTGCCAGCAGGGCGACAGGGGGAAGAGGGCGAGAGCAGTACTTC,CASRATGGRGREQYF
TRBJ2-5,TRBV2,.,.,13,TGTGCCAGCAGCGGGCGGACATTAGAGACCCAGTACTTC,CASSGRTLETQYF
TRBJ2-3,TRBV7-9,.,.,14,TGTGCCAGCAGCTTAATGTCGTTCGCAGATACGCAGTATTTT,CASSLMSFADTQYF
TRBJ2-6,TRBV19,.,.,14,TGTGCCAGCCTAGACCGCTCTGGGGCCAACGTCCTGACTTTC,CASLDRSGANVLTF
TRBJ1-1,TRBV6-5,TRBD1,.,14,TGTGCCAGCAGTTACAACAGGGGGCTCACTGAAGCTTTCTTT,CASSYNRGLTEAFF
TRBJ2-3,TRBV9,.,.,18,TGTGCCAGCAGCGTAGGTCATACGTCTCGTGGTGTTGGAGATACGCAGTATTTT,CASSVGHTSRGVGDTQYF
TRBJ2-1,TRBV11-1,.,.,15,TGTGCCAGCAGCTTGGGCACGGGAGTCAACAATGAGCAGTTCTTC,CASSLGTGVNNEQFF
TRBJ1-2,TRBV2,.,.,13,TGTGCCAGCTGGTGGGTGCCAGGGGTGGGCTACACCTTC,CASWWVPGVGYTF
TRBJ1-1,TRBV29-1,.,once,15,TGCAGCGTTGCTGGTCCGAACCGGGACCTCGGGGGGGCTTTCTTT,CSVAGPNRDLGGAFF
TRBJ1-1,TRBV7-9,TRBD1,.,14,TGTGCCAGCAGCCCGGGACAGCTGAACACTGAAGCTTTCTTT,CASSPGQLNTEAFF
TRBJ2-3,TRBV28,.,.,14,TGTGCCAGCAGTTGGGGGTTTGGCTCAGATACGCAGTATTTT,CASSWGFGSDTQYF
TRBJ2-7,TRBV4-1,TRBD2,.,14,TGCGCCAGCAGCCTTCGGGAGGAGCAGAAGGGGCAGTACTTC,CASSLREEQKGQYF
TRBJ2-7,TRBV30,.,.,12,TGTGCCTGGAGGCCGATGAGGTCCGAGCAGTACTTC,CAWRPMRSEQYF
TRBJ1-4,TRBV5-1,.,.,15,TGCGCCAGCAGCTTGTCTTCAGGTCGGGATGAAAAACTGTTTTTT,CASSLSSGRDEKLFF
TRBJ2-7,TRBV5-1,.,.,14,TGCGCCAGCAGCTTGGTGGAAGGGTTTTACGAGCAGTACTTC,CASSLVEGFYEQYF
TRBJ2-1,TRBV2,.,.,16,TGTGCCAGCAGTTCGCGACTGGGGAGCTCCTACAATGAGCAGTTCTTC,CASSSRLGSSYNEQFF
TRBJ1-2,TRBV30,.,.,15,TGTGCCTGGAGTGTAGGGCCCCGGGGACCGTACGGCTACACCTTC,CAWSVGPRGPYGYTF
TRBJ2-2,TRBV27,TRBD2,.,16,TGTGCCAGCAGCCCAAGGACTAGGACTAACACCGGGGAGCTGTTTTTT,CASSPRTRTNTGELFF
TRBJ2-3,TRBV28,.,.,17,TGTGCCAGCAGTTTATGGGGGGGAGGTCGGGGCACAGATACGCAGTATTTT,CASSLWGGGRGTDTQYF
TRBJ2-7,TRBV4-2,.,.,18,TGTGCCAGCAGCCAAGATCGGGGTGGGACATACAACACCTACGAGCAGTACTTC,CASSQDRGGTYNTYEQYF
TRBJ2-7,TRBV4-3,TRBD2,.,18,TGCGCCAGCAGCCAAGATGGTGGTAGCGGGAGGGACTCCTACGAGCAGTACTTC,CASSQDGGSGRDSYEQYF
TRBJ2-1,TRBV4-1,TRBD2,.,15,TGCGCCAGCAGCCAAGGGACTAGAGCCATCAATGAGCAGTTCTTC,CASSQGTRAINEQFF
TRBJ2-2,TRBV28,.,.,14,TGTGCCAGCCTAACAGGAGGGAACACCGGGGAGCTGTTTTTT,CASLTGGNTGELFF
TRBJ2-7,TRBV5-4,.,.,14,TGTGCCAGCAGCTTGGACTATAGATCTTACGAGCAGTACTTC,CASSLDYRSYEQYF
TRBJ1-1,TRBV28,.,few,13,TGTGCCAGCAGTCGCCAGCCGAACACTGAAGCTTTCTTT,CASSRQPNTEAFF
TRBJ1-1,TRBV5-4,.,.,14,TGTGCCAGCAGGGGCGGTCTCGCAGGCAATGAAGCTTTCTTT,CASRGGLAGNEAFF
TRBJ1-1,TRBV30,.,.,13,TGTGCCTGGAGTGTACTCGAAGGCGCTGAAGCTTTCTTT,CAWSVLEGAEAFF
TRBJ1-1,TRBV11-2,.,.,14,TGTGCCAGCAGCGCCTGGGGCCTGAACACTGAAGCTTTCTTT,CASSAWGLNTEAFF
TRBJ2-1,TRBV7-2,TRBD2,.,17,TGTGCCAGCAGCTTAAGGGGACTAGCGGGAGGATGGAATGAGCAGTTCTTC,CASSLRGLAGGWNEQFF
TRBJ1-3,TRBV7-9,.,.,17,TGTGCCAGCACAGCAGCCATACCCCCCGACTCTGGAAACACCATATATTTT,CASTAAIPPDSGNTIYF
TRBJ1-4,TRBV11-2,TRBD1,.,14,TGTGCCAGCAGCTCGGGACAGGGTCGCGAAAAACTGTTTTTT,CASSSGQGREKLFF
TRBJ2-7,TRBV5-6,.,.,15,TGTGCCAGCAGCCCACGACGCAGGGATCCCCTCGAGCAGTACTTC,CASSPRRRDPLEQYF